These T cell receptor beta chains were read from a single sample in a study of OX40 agonist ivuxolimab in advanced cancers. Some clones are missing from TCRdb's copy, which holds only in-frame ones; the method was immunoSEQ multiplex PCR. The sample includes 20,000 to 30,000 clones, almost 80% seen only once; the top ten take roughly 13%. The source material was CD4+ or CD8+ T cells sorted from blood, sampled in a trial of the OX40 agonist ivuxolimab. Receptors were obtained from an adult with an advanced solid tumor such as melanoma, head and neck, liver or kidney cancer. The CDR3 runs from the conserved cysteine through the conserved F or W. The D gene is left open where the match is weak. The listing skips clone size in some rows; elsewhere it reads once, few, many or a size class.

j_call d_call v_call clone_size cdr3_aa cdr3_nt
TRBJ1-6 - TRBV28 few CASSPLGRDNSPLHF TGTGCCAGCAGTCCACTGGGACGGGATAATTCACCCCTCCACTTT
TRBJ2-1 - TRBV11-2 - CASSLTTGYPYNEQFF TGTGCCAGCAGCTTAACTACAGGGTACCCCTACAATGAGCAGTTCTTC
TRBJ1-5 - TRBV5-5 - CASSVTEGGNQPQHF TGTGCCAGCAGCGTGACGGAGGGAGGCAATCAGCCCCAGCATTTT
TRBJ1-6 - TRBV6-5 - CASSYGGISSPLHF TGTGCCAGCAGTTACGGGGGAATTAGTTCACCCCTCCACTTT
TRBJ2-5 - TRBV5-1 - CASSLAPQGGYQETQYF TGCGCCAGCAGCTTGGCTCCCCAGGGTGGATACCAAGAGACCCAGTACTTC
TRBJ2-7 - TRBV7-9 - CASSFRDWGSYEQYF TGTGCCAGCAGCTTTCGGGACTGGGGGTCCTACGAGCAGTACTTC
TRBJ2-7 - TRBV19 - CASSFGPSKVYEQYF TGTGCCAGTAGTTTTGGACCCAGTAAGGTCTACGAGCAGTACTTC
TRBJ2-7 - TRBV10-2 - CASSGGGFYEQYF TGCGCCAGCAGCGGGGGTGGATTTTACGAGCAGTACTTC
TRBJ2-5 - TRBV5-1 - CASSFDSASSTGETQYF TGCGCCAGCAGCTTCGATTCCGCGTCCTCAACTGGGGAGACCCAGTACTTC
TRBJ1-1 TRBD1 TRBV30 - CAWRAGTGNTEAFF TGTGCCTGGAGAGCCGGGACAGGGAACACTGAAGCTTTCTTT
TRBJ2-7 - TRBV2 - CASTVYYEQYF TGTGCCAGCACAGTTTACTACGAGCAGTACTTC
TRBJ2-5 - TRBV27 - CASRDGGQQYF TGTGCCAGCAGGGACGGTGGACAGCAGTACTTC
TRBJ2-1 TRBD1 TRBV7-2 - CASSSDRGPDNEQFF TGTGCCAGCAGCTCCGACAGGGGTCCAGACAATGAGCAGTTCTTC
TRBJ1-1 - TRBV30 - CAWKDSPADTEAFF TGTGCCTGGAAGGACTCCCCGGCGGACACTGAAGCTTTCTTT
TRBJ1-4 - TRBV6-5 few CASSYSGGGEKLFF TGTGCCAGCAGTTACTCGGGTGGAGGTGAAAAACTGTTTTTT
TRBJ2-5 - TRBV14 - CASSRGQTQYF TGTGCCAGCAGCCGTGGACAGACCCAGTACTTC
TRBJ2-5 TRBD2 TRBV13 - CASSGAGGLRETQYF TGTGCCAGCAGCGGGGCGGGGGGGCTCCGAGAGACCCAGTACTTC
TRBJ2-2 TRBD2 TRBV27 - CASSFLSGRGDTGELFF TGTGCCAGCAGTTTCTTAAGCGGGAGGGGAGACACCGGGGAGCTGTTTTTT
TRBJ2-3 - TRBV5-1 - CASSPDTDTQYF TGCGCCAGCAGCCCTGACACAGATACGCAGTATTTT
TRBJ2-3 - TRBV10-2 - CASSDVGGPDTQYF TGCGCCAGCAGTGACGTGGGGGGCCCAGATACGCAGTATTTT
TRBJ1-4 TRBD1 TRBV5-1 - CASSPKPRWDREGVWTNEKLFF TGCGCCAGCAGTCCGAAACCCCGCTGGGACAGGGAAGGGGTATGGACTAATGAAAAACTGTTTTTT
TRBJ2-5 - TRBV30 - CAWGMVLRETQYF TGTGCCTGGGGAATGGTGCTTCGGGAGACCCAGTACTTC
TRBJ2-7 TRBD2 TRBV6-4 few CASSGWEWTSGVCEQYF TGTGCCAGCAGTGGTTGGGAATGGACTAGCGGGGTGTGCGAGCAGTACTTC
TRBJ2-7 - TRBV6-1 - CASSVLTYEQYF TGTGCCAGCAGTGTACTTACCTACGAGCAGTACTTC
TRBJ1-4 - TRBV19 - CASKEWGSNEKLFF TGTGCCAGTAAGGAGTGGGGGTCTAATGAAAAACTGTTTTTT
TRBJ1-2 - TRBV6-6 - CATKGAALYGYTF TGTGCCACAAAGGGCGCGGCATTGTATGGCTACACCTTC
TRBJ2-3 - TRBV5-4 - CASSLVGAARDTQYF TGTGCCAGCAGCTTGGTGGGGGCGGCCCGCGATACGCAGTATTTT
TRBJ2-5 - TRBV6-6 - CASSSGVRETQYF TGTGCCAGCAGTTCGGGCGTTAGGGAGACCCAGTACTTC
TRBJ1-1 - TRBV28 - CASTVSLNTEAFF TGTGCCAGCACTGTAAGTTTGAACACTGAAGCTTTCTTT
TRBJ2-2 - TRBV19 few CASSPGGLGELFF TGTGCCAGTAGCCCCGGGGGACTCGGGGAGCTGTTTTTT
TRBJ1-1 - TRBV10-3 - CAIRGVTGNMNTEAFF TGTGCCATCAGGGGCGTAACAGGGAACATGAACACTGAAGCTTTCTTT
TRBJ2-4 - TRBV28 - CASSPRVSSGKNIQYF TGTGCCAGCAGTCCGAGGGTTAGCTCAGGCAAAAACATTCAGTACTTC
TRBJ1-6 - TRBV5-1 - CASSSLGVGSPLHF TGCGCCAGCAGCTCTCTAGGGGTGGGTTCACCCCTCCACTTT
TRBJ2-1 TRBD2 TRBV19 - CASSPLGLAVSEQFF TGTGCCAGTAGTCCCCTGGGACTAGCCGTCTCTGAGCAGTTCTTC
TRBJ1-1 TRBD1 TRBV19 - CASSSGRRQGGTEAFF TGTGCCAGTAGTAGCGGAAGAAGACAGGGGGGGACTGAAGCTTTCTTT
TRBJ2-7 - TRBV29-1 - CSVMDGSYEQYF TGCAGCGTTATGGACGGGTCCTACGAGCAGTACTTC
TRBJ2-2 TRBD1 TRBV6-4 few CASSRQGTGELFF TGTGCCAGCAGTCGACAGGGGACCGGGGAGCTGTTTTTT
TRBJ1-2 - TRBV30 - CASGQPNYGYTF TGTGCCAGTGGACAGCCGAACTATGGCTACACCTTC
TRBJ2-5 - TRBV7-6 - CASSSTWTVGETQYF TGTGCCAGCAGCTCCACTTGGACAGTCGGGGAGACCCAGTACTTC
TRBJ2-3 - TRBV5-1 - CASSLRGMGDTQYF TGCGCCAGCAGCTTGCGCGGGATGGGAGATACGCAGTATTTT
TRBJ2-5 TRBD2 TRBV6-6 once CASSYSSRGGGKTQYF TGTGCCAGCAGTTACTCCTCGCGGGGGGGCGGGAAGACCCAGTACTTC
TRBJ1-5 - TRBV5-1 - CASSLDDNQPQHF TGCGCCAGCAGCTTGGATGACAATCAGCCCCAGCATTTT
TRBJ2-5 - TRBV5-1 - CASSLEIIETQYF TGCGCCAGCAGCTTGGAAATTATAGAGACCCAGTACTTC
TRBJ2-1 TRBD1 TRBV12-5 - CASGDRGHHEQFF TGTGCTAGTGGGGACAGGGGGCATCACGAGCAGTTCTTC
TRBJ1-1 TRBD1 TRBV28 - CASSPPGQGYTEAFF TGTGCCAGCAGTCCCCCTGGACAGGGGTACACTGAAGCTTTCTTT
TRBJ1-5 - TRBV2 - CASSVQGHNQPQHF TGTGCCAGTAGTGTTCAGGGCCACAATCAGCCCCAGCATTTT
TRBJ2-3 TRBD1 TRBV5-1 once CASSVDRTGTDTQYF TGCGCCAGCAGCGTGGACAGGACAGGCACAGATACGCAGTATTTT
TRBJ2-3 TRBD2 TRBV19 few CASSTTSGGFTDTQYF TGTGCCAGTAGCACAACTAGCGGGGGTTTCACAGATACGCAGTATTTT
TRBJ1-3 - TRBV27 - CASSSGSGNTIYF TGTGCCAGCAGTTCAGGGTCTGGAAACACCATATATTTT
TRBJ1-1 - TRBV7-8 - CASSLASGTEAFF TGTGCCAGCAGCTTAGCCAGTGGCACTGAAGCTTTCTTT
TRBJ2-2 TRBD2 TRBV6-6 - CASSTPREVGTGELFF TGTGCCAGCAGCACGCCGCGGGAGGTGGGAACCGGGGAGCTGTTTTTT
TRBJ1-1 TRBD1 TRBV30 few CAWRSGSGTGGTEAFF TGTGCCTGGAGGAGCGGTTCCGGGACAGGGGGGACTGAAGCTTTCTTT
TRBJ1-1 - TRBV6-5 - CASGTHWNLNTEAFF TGTGCCAGCGGAACCCACTGGAACCTGAACACTGAAGCTTTCTTT
TRBJ1-1 - TRBV7-9 - CASSLEGNTEAFF TGTGCCAGCAGCTTAGAAGGGAACACTGAAGCTTTCTTT
TRBJ2-7 - TRBV27 - CASSLGGGYEQYF TGTGCCAGCAGTTTGGGAGGGGGGTACGAGCAGTACTTC
TRBJ1-6 - TRBV6-1 - CASSEPRSSYNSPLHF TGTGCCAGCAGTGAACCTCGGAGCTCCTATAATTCACCCCTCCACTTT
TRBJ1-1 - TRBV30 few CAWSQGLEAFF TGTGCCTGGAGTCAGGGGCTGGAAGCTTTCTTT
TRBJ2-1 TRBD2 TRBV5-6 - CASSATGTSGEEQFF TGTGCCAGCAGCGCGACCGGGACTAGCGGCGAAGAGCAGTTCTTC
TRBJ1-4 - TRBV5-1 few CASSPGHAKGEKLFF TGCGCCAGCAGCCCCGGACACGCGAAGGGGGAAAAACTGTTTTTT